This T cell receptor (beta chain) was documented in a study of blood T cell repertoires in COVID-19. Study context: The origin of the acute and convalescent COVID-19 samples was the United States, Italy and Spain.

The CDR3 has 13 residues. The V and J ends lost 5 bases and 4 bases respectively, with 11 bases between them. Original handling: Estimates of nucleated cell counts were drawn from the amplification of reference gene primers. Assay used: immunoSEQ multiplex PCR; TCRdb lists only in-frame clones, some missing. From that table come the V and J calls and clone size; the DNA was used to work out D and trimming. The sample holds approximately 280,000 clones, approximately 85% seen once. The rearrangement links TRBV12-3 or TRBV12-4 to TRBJ1-2; tentatively, D is TRBD1 (6 bases). The sequence was obtained from a man younger than 35 with active or convalescent COVID-19. Sequencing was done on a sample of peripheral blood. For the CDR3, the DNA is TGTGCCAGCAGTCAAACAGGGCCCTATGGCTACACCTTC. It translates to CASSQTGPYGYTF.